Listed below are T cell receptor beta chains from one sample, sequenced in a study of human T cells and chemical hapten exposure. MiXCR was run by TCRdb on the RACE reads, yielding one entry per CDR3 protein. There are about 98,000 distinct CDR3 sequences in the sample; 10% to 12% occur only once, and around 3.1% lies in the top ten. Here the sequenced sample was whole blood, taken in connection with sensitization to the hapten diphenylcyclopropenone (DPC). These receptors were obtained from a woman aged 55 to 70 with alopecia areata. Some clones in this sample may be carry-over from other donors' samples. CDR3s include the opening cysteine and the closing phenylalanine or tryptophan. A D gene is named only where the DNA matches it firmly. Clone size is stated in some rows and not others, as once, few, many or a class when expanded.

V gene	D gene	clone size	J gene	CDR3 DNA	CDR3 protein
TRBV20-1	TRBD2	many	TRBJ2-5	TGCAGTGCAACCGGGGGGGATCAAGAGACCCAGTACTTC	CSATGGDQETQYF
TRBV4-1	.	many	TRBJ1-2	TGCGCCAGCAGCCAAGGACCCCTTGCGGACTATGGCTACACCTTC	CASSQGPLADYGYTF
TRBV5-1	TRBD2	.	TRBJ2-3	TGCGCCAGCAGCTTGGCAGCGGGGTTCGCAGATACGCAGTATTTT	CASSLAAGFADTQYF
TRBV6-5	.	.	TRBJ2-7	TGTGCCAGCAGCCTATCCCTTAGGTCCCCAACCGAGCAGTACTTC	CASSLSLRSPTEQYF
TRBV5-4	.	many	TRBJ2-7	TGTGCCAGCAGCTTGGGCGGGGGCCTCTCCTACGAGCAGTACTTC	CASSLGGGLSYEQYF
TRBV27	.	many	TRBJ1-1	TGTGCCAGCAGTTCCACCCTTGGGGGTGGGGCCACTGAAGCTTTCTTT	CASSSTLGGGATEAFF
TRBV30	.	.	TRBJ1-6	TGTGCCTGGAGTGCGCACGACGGTTCACCCCTCCACTTT	CAWSAHDGSPLHF
TRBV9	TRBD2	few	TRBJ2-1	TGTGCCAGCAGCGCCCCCACGACTAGCGGGAACTCCTACAATGAGCAGTTCTTC	CASSAPTTSGNSYNEQFF
TRBV20-1	.	many	TRBJ2-2	TGCAGTGCTAGAGACCCGGGACTGGACACCGGGGAGCTGTTTTTT	CSARDPGLDTGELFF
TRBV30	.	many	TRBJ2-1	TGTGCCTGGAGTGTAGGGGGGAGCGGAGGGAATGAGCAGTTCTTC	CAWSVGGSGGNEQFF
TRBV4-1	.	few	TRBJ1-1	TGCGCCAGCAGCCAGGAGCAGGGACTTAGGGCTTTCTTT	CASSQEQGLRAFF
TRBV3-1	.	many	TRBJ1-5	TGTGCCAGCAGCCAAGGGCCTAATAGCAATCAGCCCCAGCATTTT	CASSQGPNSNQPQHF
TRBV30	.	many	TRBJ2-3	TGTGCCTGGAGTGTACCTCAGGGCGGGGGCACAGATACGCAGTATTTT	CAWSVPQGGGTDTQYF
TRBV20-1	TRBD2	many	TRBJ2-3	TGCAGTGCTAGAGCGGGGGGAATGGATACGCAGTATTTT	CSARAGGMDTQYF
TRBV6-1	.	many	TRBJ2-6	TGTGCCAGCAGCTCCTTGGGGGTAACTGGGGCCAACGTCCTGACTTTC	CASSSLGVTGANVLTF
TRBV10-3	.	few	TRBJ1-2	TGTGCCATCGGTAGGGAAGAAACCTACGAGGGCTACACCTTC	CAIGREETYEGYTF
TRBV27	TRBD1	.	TRBJ2-5	TGTGCCAGCAGCCGTGGGGCAGGGGGCCCCCAAGAGACCCAGTACTTC	CASSRGAGGPQETQYF
TRBV6-2/TRBV6-3	TRBD2	many	TRBJ2-7	TGTGCCAGCAGTTACGGTACTAGCGGGCAGCCATATTTCTACGAGCAGTACTTC	CASSYGTSGQPYFYEQYF
TRBV28	.	many	TRBJ2-3	TGTGCCAGCATCAGTGGTGGTCAGAGGGCAGATACGCAGTATTTT	CASISGGQRADTQYF
TRBV20-1	.	few	TRBJ2-3	TGCAGTGCCGGCCCGAGGACCACAGATACGCAGTATTTT	CSAGPRTTDTQYF
TRBV20-1	.	many	TRBJ1-4	TGCAGTGCGCGCTTAACGGATACTAATGAAAAACTGTTTTTT	CSARLTDTNEKLFF
TRBV6-6	.	.	TRBJ1-5	TGTGCCAGCAGTTACGGGTCAGGGAGTAACAATCAGCCCCAGCATTTT	CASSYGSGSNNQPQHF
TRBV7-2	TRBD2	.	TRBJ2-3	TGTGCCAGCAGCTTAGGAGGTAGCGGGGGCCCCACCGGGACGCAGTATTTT	CASSLGGSGGPTGTQYF
TRBV5-1	.	.	TRBJ2-5	TGCGCCAGCAGCTTTCCGGGGGAAGAGACCCAGTACTTC	CASSFPGEETQYF
TRBV19	.	few	TRBJ2-5	TGTGCCAGTAGTAAAGGGTATGGAGGGGGGTCAGAGACCCAGTACTTC	CASSKGYGGGSETQYF
TRBV3-1	.	.	TRBJ1-2	TGTGCCAGCAGCCAAGACGGGCAGTTTAACTATGGCTACACCTTC	CASSQDGQFNYGYTF